A single T cell receptor (beta chain) is shown here with its context. The sample is drawn from a study of control samples from healthy donors and cancer patients. Clones were sequenced by immunoSEQ multiplex PCR, and TCRdb holds only the in-frame ones, with some missing. The data hold 110,000 to 150,000 clones, with more than 90% observed a single time. There are 15 residues in the CDR3. Germline trimming cut 6 bases from V and 3 bases from J; bases unmatched to any gene: 8. Germline-derived CDR1 and CDR2 are MDHEN and SYDVKM. The V call is TRBV28, the J call TRBJ1-3; 7 nucleotides match TRBD1. Input material: blood. The source of this sequence is a man under 40 in good health. The CDR3 loop is CASSPRTGFGNTIYF. The CDR3 nucleotides read TGTGCCAGCAGCCCCCGGACAGGTTTTGGAAACACCATATATTTT.